Included here is one TCR beta chain sequence, with context. There are many counts of this clonotype. Its antigen is unknown. The sample holds no much larger clone one base away, and base qualities are not on file. The label giving this sample's treatment or condition can be read as: allogeneic hematopoietic cell transplantation with graft depleted of TCRalphabeta T cells and CD19 B cells. The children who served as transplant recipients had been given grafts of TCRalphabeta/CD19-depleted allogeneic hematopoietic cells. These data come from a study of T-cell reconstitution after alpha-beta-depleted transplantation in children (dated by TCRdb to the mid-2010s). General notes on the study: T-cell immune reconstitution after TCRalphabeta/CD19-depleted allogeneic hematopoietic cell transplantation in children was quantitatively tracked in the study by means of TCR repertoire profiling.

To prepare the library, PCR was applied. The listed sequencing device is Illumina HiSeq 2500. To normalize quantification of the TCRbeta repertoire, the TCR libraries were built with molecular barcoding that relied on unique molecular identifiers. Using fastp at Q25 and MiXCR, TCRdb reprocessed the public reads and kept productive beta chains. All rows with the same CDR3 protein become a single entry with the most common DNA and genes. Across this sample there are 490,000 or so distinct CDR3 sequences, with approximately 10% seen only once. Jointly, the top ten make up around 2% of the sample. The paper's findings and limits, for the study overall: About two months after transplant, the apparently early recovery of alphabetaT-cell counts reportedly depended on just several hundred clones that had expanded rapidly and came from non-depleted graft cells. In some patients, the high TCRbeta diversity seen at day 60 was put down to recipient T cells and intrathymic progenitors that had survived conditioning. Over subsequent months, a decline in hyperexpanded clone frequencies was noted, and after one year, T-cell counts and TCRbeta diversity were mostly ascribed to newly produced T cells.

This receptor was taken from a child aged 2 to 10 with inherited bone marrow failure, due to receive a stem cell transplant. The sequenced sample was PBMCs, obtained before TCRalphabeta/CD19-depleted stem cell transplant.

The DNA sequence reads TGTGCCACTCAGGGTCCCGGCACAGATACGCAGTATTTT. Translated, it gives CATQGPGTDTQYF. The sequence is built from TRBV24-1 and TRBJ2-3; a tentative D match to TRBD1 spans 5 bases. Taken from the germline V gene, the CDR1 and CDR2 loops are KGHDR and SFDVKD. V is clipped by 10 bases and J by 1 base, and the sequence between their germline boundaries is 11 bases long. Reading from cysteine to phenylalanine, the CDR3 counts 13 amino acids. Kept here is only the CDR3 DNA, which spans 39 bases and is read in frame from base 1.